The following is a T cell receptor beta chain sequence with its context. The antigen it binds to is not known. Within one base of it there is no much larger clone, and no base qualities were kept. Via the germline V gene (reference sequence), CDR1 is SGHKS and CDR2 YYEKEE. The CDR3 spans 15 residues, from the cysteine through the phenylalanine. Here the CDR3 DNA is all that survives: 45 bases in frame from base 1. The junction shows trimming of 0 bases on V and 4 bases on J, plus 8 bases between the germline ends. The entry originates in a study of T cell changes during pregnancy in multiple sclerosis (dated 2019 in TCRdb). For the wider study: The study examined how the T cell repertoire changed over the course of pregnancy in women with multiple sclerosis.

Library generation was performed with the immunoSEQ multiplex PCR assay. TCRdb obtained this table from immuneACCESS and retained in-frame rearrangements with V and J assigned. These tables miss some clones; where compared with another copy, unresolved V genes account for less than half of the shortfall, and the remainder is unexplained. The sample table lists nearly 70,000 clones, approximately 90% of them with a count of one. About 1.5% of the sample goes to the ten largest clones. The rearranged chain carries TRBV5-5 and TRBJ1-6, with the D gene call left open. The clonotype comes from a female donor in good health, enrolled as a control in a pregnancy study. The material sequenced was peripheral blood, taken in the second trimester of pregnancy. The CDR3 protein sequence reads: CASSLGGSYNSPLHF. The DNA sequence is as follows: TGTGCCAGCAGCTTGGGTGGGAGTTATAATTCACCCCTCCACTTT.